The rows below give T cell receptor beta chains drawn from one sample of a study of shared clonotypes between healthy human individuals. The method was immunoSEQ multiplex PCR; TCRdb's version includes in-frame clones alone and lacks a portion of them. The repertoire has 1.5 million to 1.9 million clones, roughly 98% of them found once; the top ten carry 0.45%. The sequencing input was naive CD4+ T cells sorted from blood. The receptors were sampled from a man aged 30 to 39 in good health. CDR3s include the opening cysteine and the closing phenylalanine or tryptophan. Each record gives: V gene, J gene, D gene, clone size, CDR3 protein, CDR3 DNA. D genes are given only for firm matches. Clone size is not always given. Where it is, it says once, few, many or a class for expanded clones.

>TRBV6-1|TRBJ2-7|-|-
CASRKASPTEQYF
TGTGCCAGCAGAAAAGCTAGCCCCACGGAGCAGTACTTC
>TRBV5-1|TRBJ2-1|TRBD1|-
CASSRAGQGNEQFF
TGCGCCAGCAGCCGGGCGGGACAGGGCAATGAGCAGTTCTTC
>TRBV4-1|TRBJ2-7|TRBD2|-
CASSHSGTSGTYEQYF
TGCGCCAGCAGCCACTCCGGGACTAGCGGGACCTACGAGCAGTACTTC
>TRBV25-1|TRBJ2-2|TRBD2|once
CASSLLAGTGELFF
TGTGCCAGCAGTTTACTAGCGGGCACCGGGGAGCTGTTTTTT
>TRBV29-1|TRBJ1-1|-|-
CSVWEVNTEAFF
TGCAGCGTTTGGGAGGTGAACACTGAAGCTTTCTTT
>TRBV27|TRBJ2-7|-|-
CASSSTAGEQYF
TGTGCCAGCAGTTCGACGGCCGGGGAGCAGTACTTC
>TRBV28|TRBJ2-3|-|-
CASSLLVDTQYF
TGTGCCAGCAGTTTGCTTGTAGATACGCAGTATTTT
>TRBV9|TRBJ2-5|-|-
CASSVGLGETQYF
TGTGCCAGCAGCGTAGGTCTGGGAGAGACCCAGTACTTC
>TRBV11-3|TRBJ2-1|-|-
CASNNRDDNEQFF
TGTGCCAGCAATAACAGGGACGACAATGAGCAGTTCTTC
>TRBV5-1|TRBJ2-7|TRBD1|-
CASTSGTGGVEQYF
TGCGCCAGCACCTCCGGGACAGGGGGGGTCGAGCAGTACTTC
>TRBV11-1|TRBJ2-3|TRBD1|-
CASRQDRAWTDTQYF
TGTGCCAGCAGACAAGACAGGGCGTGGACAGATACGCAGTATTTT
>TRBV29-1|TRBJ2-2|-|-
CSVDRGAGTGELFF
TGCAGCGTTGACAGGGGCGCCGGGACCGGGGAGCTGTTTTTT
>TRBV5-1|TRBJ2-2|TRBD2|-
CASSFIPGLANTGELFF
TGCGCCAGCAGCTTCATACCGGGACTAGCGAACACCGGGGAGCTGTTTTTT
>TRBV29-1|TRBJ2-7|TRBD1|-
CSAMRQGPYEQYF
TGCAGCGCGATGCGACAGGGGCCCTACGAGCAGTACTTC
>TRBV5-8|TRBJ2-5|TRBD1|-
CASSFYRGRGQETQYF
TGTGCCAGCAGCTTCTACAGGGGGAGAGGCCAAGAGACCCAGTACTTC
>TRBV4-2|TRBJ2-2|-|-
CASSQGGRRGTGELFF
TGTGCCAGCAGCCAAGGGGGCAGAAGGGGTACCGGGGAGCTGTTTTTT
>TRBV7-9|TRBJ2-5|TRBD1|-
CASSPPDRASETQYF
TGTGCCAGCAGCCCGCCCGACAGGGCATCTGAGACCCAGTACTTC
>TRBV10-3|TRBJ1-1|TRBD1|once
CAINRQGAGNTEAFF
TGTGCCATCAATCGACAGGGGGCGGGGAACACTGAAGCTTTCTTT
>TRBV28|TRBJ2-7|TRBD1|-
CASRPLRTGGFYEQYF
TGTGCCAGCAGACCATTAAGGACAGGCGGATTCTACGAGCAGTACTTC
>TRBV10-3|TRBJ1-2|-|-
CAISEGVHRYGYTF
TGTGCCATCAGTGAGGGAGTGCACCGCTATGGCTACACCTTC
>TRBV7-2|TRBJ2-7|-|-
CASSLEEGAEQYF
TGTGCCAGCAGCTTAGAGGAGGGGGCCGAGCAGTACTTC
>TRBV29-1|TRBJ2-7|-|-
CSVWNLIGEQYF
TGCAGCGTTTGGAATCTAATAGGCGAGCAGTACTTC
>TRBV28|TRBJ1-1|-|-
CASSKNTEAFF
TGTGCCAGCAGCAAGAACACTGAAGCTTTCTTT
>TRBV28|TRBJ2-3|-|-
CASSLWVGSSLSSTDTQYF
TGTGCCAGCAGTTTATGGGTAGGGTCCTCCCTCTCTAGCACAGATACGCAGTATTTT
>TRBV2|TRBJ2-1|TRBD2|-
CASRLLAGGPYNEQFF
TGTGCCAGCAGATTGCTAGCGGGAGGGCCATACAATGAGCAGTTCTTC
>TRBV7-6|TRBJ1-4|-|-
CASSLDPRSNEKLFF
TGTGCCAGCAGCCTAGACCCACGTTCTAATGAAAAACTGTTTTTT
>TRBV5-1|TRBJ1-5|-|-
CASSLGPNGNQPQHF
TGCGCCAGCAGCTTGGGCCCGAATGGCAATCAGCCCCAGCATTTT
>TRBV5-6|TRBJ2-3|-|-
CASSPLRDTQSTDTQYF
TGTGCCAGCAGCCCGCTACGGGACACCCAAAGCACAGATACGCAGTATTTT
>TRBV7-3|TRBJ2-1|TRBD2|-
CASSLNPAGDLYYNEQFF
TGTGCCAGCAGCTTAAATCCAGCGGGGGACCTCTACTACAATGAGCAGTTCTTC
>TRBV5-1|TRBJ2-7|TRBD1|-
CASSFTGTGSYEQYF
TGCGCCAGCAGCTTTACCGGGACAGGGTCCTACGAGCAGTACTTC
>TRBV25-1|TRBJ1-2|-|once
CASSDPRRGAFDGYTF
TGTGCCAGCAGTGACCCAAGACGGGGGGCATTTGATGGCTACACCTTC
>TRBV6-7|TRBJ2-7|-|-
CASSYSFSLGRFIDYEQYF
TGTGCCAGCAGTTACTCGTTCTCCTTAGGGCGATTCATAGACTACGAGCAGTACTTC
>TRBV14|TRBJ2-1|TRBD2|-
CASSQVELLGRNEQFF
TGTGCCAGCAGCCAAGTCGAACTTCTCGGGAGGAATGAGCAGTTCTTC
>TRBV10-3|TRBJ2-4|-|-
CATLLPTGSWHF
TGTGCCACCCTACTACCGACAGGTTCGTGGCACTTC
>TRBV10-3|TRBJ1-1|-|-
CAISQDTGTEAFF
TGTGCCATCAGCCAGGACACCGGCACTGAAGCTTTCTTT
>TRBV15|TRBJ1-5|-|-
CATSRVQADHQPQHF
TGTGCCACCAGCAGAGTTCAAGCGGACCATCAGCCCCAGCATTTT
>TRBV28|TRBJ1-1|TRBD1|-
CASLTGKTPEAFF
TGTGCCAGCCTGACAGGGAAGACTCCTGAAGCTTTCTTT
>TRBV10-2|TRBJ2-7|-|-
CASSLLNSYEQYF
TGCGCCAGCAGTCTACTGAACTCCTACGAGCAGTACTTC
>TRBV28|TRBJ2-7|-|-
CASSLRYEQYF
TGTGCCAGCAGTTTAAGATACGAGCAGTACTTC
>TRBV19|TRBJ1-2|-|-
CASSDWVSYGYTF
TGTGCCAGTAGTGATTGGGTGAGCTATGGCTACACCTTC
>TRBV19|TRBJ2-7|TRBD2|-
CASTGAGERSYEQYF
TGTGCCAGCACTGGAGCGGGAGAAAGGTCCTACGAGCAGTACTTC
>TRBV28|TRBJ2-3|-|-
CASSLQGQVDTQYF
TGTGCCAGCAGTTTACAGGGCCAGGTAGATACGCAGTATTTT
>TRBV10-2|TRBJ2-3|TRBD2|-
CASNKREVADTQYF
TGCGCCAGCAATAAGCGGGAGGTCGCAGATACGCAGTATTTT
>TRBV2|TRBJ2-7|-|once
CASSALRTYEQYF
TGTGCCAGCAGCGCATTACGGACCTACGAGCAGTACTTC
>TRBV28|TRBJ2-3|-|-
CASSQPEGRQYF
TGTGCCAGCAGCCAGCCCGAGGGGCGGCAGTATTTT
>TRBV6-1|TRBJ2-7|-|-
CASSEGFRGTYEQYF
TGTGCCAGCAGTGAAGGGTTCCGGGGTACATACGAGCAGTACTTC
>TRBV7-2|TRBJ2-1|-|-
CASSFLGTSRDEQFF
TGTGCCAGCAGCTTCCTCGGTACCAGTCGGGATGAGCAGTTCTTC
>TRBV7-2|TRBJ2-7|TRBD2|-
CASRVGLADSYEQYF
TGTGCCAGCAGGGTCGGGCTAGCGGACTCCTACGAGCAGTACTTC
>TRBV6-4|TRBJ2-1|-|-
CASSWGHLNEQFF
TGTGCCAGCAGTTGGGGACACCTCAATGAGCAGTTCTTC
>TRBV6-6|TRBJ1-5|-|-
CASRGEGGQPQHF
TGTGCCAGCAGAGGGGAGGGGGGACAGCCCCAGCATTTT
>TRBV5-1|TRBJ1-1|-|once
CASSLSPNPNTEAFF
TGCGCCAGCAGCTTGAGCCCAAACCCAAACACTGAAGCTTTCTTT
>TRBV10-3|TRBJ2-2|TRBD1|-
CALRTGAETLNTGELFF
TGTGCCCTCCGGACAGGGGCCGAAACCTTGAACACCGGGGAGCTGTTTTTT
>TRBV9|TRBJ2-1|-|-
CASSVALGGPKLYNEQFF
TGTGCCAGCAGCGTAGCTCTGGGCGGCCCTAAACTATACAATGAGCAGTTCTTC
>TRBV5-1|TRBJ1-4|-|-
CASSLTMNEKLFF
TGCGCCAGCAGCTTGACTATGAATGAAAAACTGTTTTTT
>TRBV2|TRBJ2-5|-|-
CATTGDETQYF
TGTGCCACCACTGGAGACGAGACCCAGTACTTC
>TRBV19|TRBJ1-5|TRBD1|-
CASRPGQSVGPQHF
TGTGCCAGTAGACCGGGACAGTCCGTTGGTCCCCAGCATTTT
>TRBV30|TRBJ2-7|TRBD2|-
CAWTPRTRKYEQYF
TGTGCCTGGACCCCTAGGACTAGAAAATACGAGCAGTACTTC
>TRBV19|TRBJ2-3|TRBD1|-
CASSSRGIAADTQYF
TGTGCCAGTAGTTCCAGGGGGATCGCAGCAGATACGCAGTATTTT
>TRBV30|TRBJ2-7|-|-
CAWSFGSTYEQYF
TGTGCCTGGAGTTTTGGCAGTACCTACGAGCAGTACTTC